These 13 T cell receptor beta chains were sequenced from one sample in a study of vaccination and CD4 T cells after COVID-19. An Oncomine TCR Beta short-read assay was used to sequence the DNA from cultured CD4+ T cells. TCRdb reanalysed the PCR reads using MiXCR and keeps one entry per CDR3 protein. Altogether about 15,000 distinct CDR3 sequences are present, approximately 52% being singletons, with the ten largest covering approximately 7.3%. These receptors have no known antigen. The treatment here: approximately 11-day PBMC culture with coronavirus spike peptide pools or control peptides (ViraFEST assay). Source material: CD4+ T cells from blood, cultured in vitro. The receptors stem from a human donor who had recovered from COVID-19.

The chain has TRBV6-1 and TRBJ1-4, with D tentatively TRBD1 (5 bases). V gave up 6 bases and J gave up 4 bases, with 12 bases separating them. The CDR3 contains 14 residues. Germline loops: CDR1 MNHNS, CDR2 SASEGT. The CDR3 DNA reads TGTGCCAGCAGGGGGCGGGCCTATAATGAAAAACTGTTTTTT. Residues: CASRGRAYNEKLFF.

This clonotype was picked up one time. The CDR3 DNA sequence: TGTGCCAGCAGTCTTCCGGGACAGGTTAATGAAAAACTGTTTTTT. Residues: CASSLPGQVNEKLFF. J is TRBJ1-4 and V is TRBV6-4, with 8 bases matching TRBD1. Germline V gene lookup returns CDR1 MRHNA and CDR2 SNTAGT. J gave up 4 bases and V 5 bases, and 6 bases lay outside the gene matches. The length of the CDR3 is 15 residues.

The chain carries TRBV11-2 and TRBJ1-2, with 8 bases lining up with TRBD1. Germline CDR1 is SGHAT and CDR2 is FQNNGV. The CDR3 is made up of 14 amino acids. J was trimmed by 7 bases and V by 5 bases; bases with no gene match: 9. The DNA of the CDR3 is TGTGCCAGCAGCGAAAAGGACAGGGTGGTTGGCTACACCTTC. Amino acid sequence: CASSEKDRVVGYTF.

This clonotype was observed a few times. This chain links TRBV12-3 or TRBV12-4 with TRBJ2-1; 8 positions match TRBD2. There are 13 residues in the CDR3. V shed 3 bases, J shed 9 bases, and the junction held 4 bases outside the gene matches. CDR3 amino acids: CASSFGRAFEQFF. CDR3 sequence (DNA): TGTGCCAGCAGTTTCGGGAGGGCCTTTGAGCAGTTCTTC.

This clonotype was seen more than once but under ten times. The chain joins TRBV20-1 to TRBJ1-2; possibly TRBD1 for D (5 bases). V lost 5 bases to trimming and J lost 7 bases, with 20 bases between them. The CDR3 extends over 14 amino acids. CDR1 is DFQATT, CDR2 SNEGSKA, per germline (reference sequence). CDR3 loop: CSAAPGPGWGGYTF. The CDR3 DNA sequence: TGCAGTGCTGCACCGGGACCCGGATGGGGTGGCTACACCTTC.

The chain recombines TRBV7-2 with TRBJ2-7, with 7 nucleotides matching TRBD1. The CDR3 consists of 15 residues. With V trimmed by 4 bases and J by 3 bases, 9 bases remained unmatched. Germline CDR1 reads SGHTA; CDR2 reads FQGNSA. CDR3 DNA sequence: TGTGCCAGCAGCTCTCTAGGGGGCGCTGTCTACGAGCAGTACTTC. This sequence encodes CASSSLGGAVYEQYF.

This clonotype turned up a few times. V usage is TRBV7-9 and J usage is TRBJ2-7; D might be TRBD2 (6 bases). CDR1 is SEHNR and CDR2 is FQNEAQ in the germline V gene (reference sequence). This CDR3 contains 14 residues. Trimming removed 4 bases from V and 2 bases from J, with 12 bases in between. CDR3 bases: TGTGCCAGCAGCTCCTGGACTACTGCCTACGAGCAGTACTTC. Translated: CASSSWTTAYEQYF.

This rearrangement joins TRBV11-3 to TRBJ1-2, with 9 bases fitting TRBD1. This CDR3 has 14 residues. Germline V CDR1 and CDR2: SGHNT, YENEEA. The V and J ends lost 5 bases and 8 bases, in that order; junction bases with no gene match: 9. The CDR3 region is CASSPPGQGWGYTF. The CDR3 region has the DNA TGTGCCAGCAGCCCCCCGGGACAGGGTTGGGGCTACACCTTC.

This rearrangement joins TRBV11-2 to TRBJ1-1; TRBD1 aligns across 10 bases. Unmatched junction bases numbered 4, after V lost 1 base and J lost 5 bases. Germline CDR1 SGHAT, CDR2 FQNNGV. The CDR3 covers 15 residues. In nucleotides, the CDR3 is TGTGCCAGCAGCTTAGGACAGGGGGCGGGTACTGAAGCTTTCTTT. Translating it yields CASSLGQGAGTEAFF.

This clonotype was detected only a few times. The CDR3: CASSDQRIHNEQFF. CDR3 DNA: TGTGCCAGCAGTGACCAGCGGATCCACAATGAGCAGTTCTTC. This sequence joins TRBV25-1 and TRBJ2-1, with D possibly TRBD2 on 5 matching bases. Germline CDR1 is MGHDK and CDR2 is SYGVNS. The CDR3 contains 14 residues. V shed 3 bases and J shed 5 bases, with 11 bases lying between them.

This clonotype was counted between two and nine times. The chain has TRBV2 and TRBJ2-1; 9 bases line up with TRBD2. V dropped 2 bases and J dropped 3; count of bases not matched to a gene: 5. Per germline, CDR1 SNHLY and CDR2 FYNNEI. The CDR3 length is 16 residues. CDR3 nucleotides: TGTGCCAGCAGTGAAAGACTAGCGGCCAACTACAATGAGCAGTTCTTC. Translating gives CASSERLAANYNEQFF.

V and J are TRBV12-3 or TRBV12-4 and TRBJ2-2; tentative D call: TRBD1 (6 bases). The CDR3 contains 17 residues. The germline V and J ends were trimmed by 2 bases and 0 bases, with 13 bases remaining between them. CDR3 in amino acids: CASSLRVDSANTGELFF. The CDR3 region has the DNA TGTGCCAGCAGTTTAAGAGTGGACAGTGCGAACACCGGGGAGCTGTTTTTT.

A few counts support this clonotype. The rearrangement joins TRBV6-1 to TRBJ1-6, with 7 bases that match TRBD1. CDR1 is MNHNS and CDR2 is SASEGT in the germline V gene. CDR3 size: 15 residues. Germline trimming cut 5 bases from V and 9 bases from J; bases unmatched to any gene: 10. The CDR3 DNA sequence: TGTGCCAGCAGTCTAACCGGGACAGTAACTTCACCCCTCCACTTT. This codes for CASSLTGTVTSPLHF.